These 21 T cell receptor beta chains originate from one sample sequenced in a study of tissue T cells after allogeneic stem cell transplantation. Repertoires were generated with immunoSEQ multiplex PCR, while TCRdb's copy carries only in-frame clones and drops some. Among 7,000 to 10,000 clones listed, roughly half were seen once. Time point reported: mouse harvest day 7 after allogeneic transplant. Mouse grafts combined 10^7 T-cell-depleted bone marrow cells with 10^6 splenic CD5+ T cells. Sequencing was performed on gut tissue. The receptor set was obtained from a female BALB/c mouse given C57BL/6 T cells with graft-versus-host disease after an allogeneic hematopoietic cell transplant.

This clone rates as medium-sized. Mouse germline and gene names are used. The CDR3 end lies 1 residue beyond the end of the read and is filled in from the germline J gene. The chain joins TRBV12-1 to TRBJ2-7; 12 nucleotides agree with TRBD2. The germline gives CDR1 SGHSN, CDR2 HYEKVE. CDR3 length: 15 amino acids. V lost 2 bases, J lost 6 bases, and 7 bases stayed unmatched. Incomplete CDR3 DNA: TGTGCCAGCTCTCGTGGGCCGGGACTGGGGGGTGAACAGTAC. It yields the protein CASSRGPGLGGEQY. The whole CDR3 sequence reads CASSRGPGLGGEQYF.

This clone showed up just once. Gene and germline names: mouse. The read is 1 residue too short to cover the CDR3 end, so that end is filled in from the germline J gene. The J gene is TRBJ2-1, the V gene TRBV16; 7 positions agree with TRBD2. V lost 2 bases to trimming and J lost 1 base; unmatched junction nucleotides: 2. CDR1 SGHSA and CDR2 FRNQAP come from the germline V gene. The CDR3 runs 15 residues. CDR3 bases read: TGTGCAAGCAGCTTATGGGGGGAAAACTATGCTGAGCAGTTC. It codes for CASSLWGENYAEQF. Given in full, the CDR3 is CASSLWGENYAEQFF.

With regard to this clone: Genes and germline come from the mouse. The CDR3 goes on 1 residue after the read ends, and that part is filled in from the germline J gene. The sample carries other DNA sequences with the same CDR3. V usage is TRBV26 and J usage is TRBJ1-6; unclear D gene. TRBJ1-6 falls under the ORF class, with uncertain function. Germline CDR1 KGHPV, CDR2 FQNQEV (reference sequence). CDR3 length: 14 amino acids. V lost 0 bases, J lost 5 bases, and 5 bases lay in between. CDR3: CASSLSTDNSPLYF. CDR3 DNA, as far as it was read: TGTGCCAGCAGTCTGTCAACAGATAATTCGCCCCTCTAC.

This clone is deemed medium-sized. The gene symbols are mouse symbols. The CDR3 end is not reached by the read, which stops 1 residue before it; the germline J gene fills it in. The chain employs TRBV26 and TRBJ2-7, with D unresolved. V lost 5 bases to trimming and J lost 0 bases, with 8 bases between them. CDR3 length: 13 residues. Germline CDR1 is KGHPV and CDR2 is FQNQEV (reference sequence). Partial CDR3 DNA: TGTGCCAGCAGTTCAATAAGCTCCTATGAACAGTAC. This gives the protein CASSSISSYEQY. The complete CDR3 protein is CASSSISSYEQYF. Full variable domain (rest looked up from reference TRBV26 and TRBJ2-7): NSKVIQTPRYLVKGQGQKAKMRCIPEKGHPVVFWYQQNKNNEFKFLINFQNQEVLQQIDMTEKRFSAECPSNSPCSLEIQSSEAGDSALYLCASSSISSYEQYFGPGTRLTVL.

This clone is judged medium-sized. The germline and genes are mouse ones. The read finishes 1 residue shy of the CDR3 end, and the germline J gene is used to complete it. The chain links TRBV3 to TRBJ2-2, with a weak D call TRBD1 (5 bases). CDR1 is SNHLY, CDR2 FYNGKV, per germline (reference sequence). The CDR3 contains 13 residues. Trimming removed 7 bases at V and 4 bases at J, with 10 bases between. The CDR3 bases that were read are TGTGCCAGCACCCTAGGGGTCACCGGGCAGCTCTAC. Its translation: CASTLGVTGQLY. The complete CDR3 protein is CASTLGVTGQLYF.

Of note for this clone: Gene names and germline match the mouse. With the read ending 1 residue before the CDR3 end, the germline J gene is used to fill in that end. This sequence joins TRBV12-2 and TRBJ2-2; D is unresolved. CDR1 SGHLS and CDR2 HYDKME come from the germline V gene. CDR3 length equals 13 residues. The germline V and J ends were trimmed by 4 bases and 2 bases, with 7 bases remaining between them. The part of the CDR3 DNA that was read is TGTGCCAGCTCCCCACATAACACCGGGCAGCTCTAC. It encodes CASSPHNTGQLY. The CDR3 reads in full as CASSPHNTGQLYF.

Regarding this clone: Mouse gene names apply. Sequencing ends 1 residue short of the CDR3 end; the germline J gene provides the rest. Other DNA sequences in the sample encode the same CDR3. The rearrangement joins TRBV26 to TRBJ2-2; the match to TRBD1 covers 10 bases. Germline trimming cut 4 bases from V and 1 base from J; bases unmatched to any gene: 0. Germline loops: CDR1 KGHPV, CDR2 FQNQEV (reference sequence). The CDR3 totals 15 residues. The CDR3 sequence: CASSRDRGNTGQLYF. The sequenced part of the CDR3 DNA is TGTGCCAGCAGTCGGGACAGGGGAAACACCGGGCAGCTCTAC.

Concerning this clone itself: The gene names given are mouse names. The part of the CDR3 DNA that was read is TGTGCCAGCAGCCAAGATAGAGCAAACTCCGACTACACC. Translated: CASSQDRANSDYT. The full-length CDR3 reads as CASSQDRANSDYTF. The chain links TRBV2 to TRBJ1-2; no definite D call. The CDR3 extends 1 residue past the end of the read, so its final part is completed from the germline J gene. Germline CDR1 and CDR2: LGHNA and YSYQKL. The CDR3 sequence is 14 residues long. V was clipped by 0 bases and J by 0 bases, with 5 bases between them.

To note about this clone: Gene labels here are mouse ones. The read ends 1 residue shy of where the CDR3 ends; the end is completed using the germline J gene. This chain joins TRBV15 and TRBJ2-4; 9 positions match TRBD2. V shed 6 bases and J 5 bases; nucleotides not matched to a gene: 3. Looked up from germline, CDR1 is SGHND and CDR2 is FRSKSL. This CDR3 comprises 13 residues. CDR3 bases read: TGTGCCAGCAGCCCGACTGGGGGAAACACCTTGTAC. As protein: CASSPTGGNTLY. The complete CDR3 protein is CASSPTGGNTLYF.

Concerning this clone: The gene names given are mouse names. The read finishes 1 residue shy of the CDR3 end, and the germline J gene is used to complete it. The chain employs TRBV26 and TRBJ2-5; TRBD2 matches 12 bases. The CDR3 sequence is 14 residues long. The V segment lost 4 bases and the J segment 5 bases; nucleotides outside the gene matches: 1. Germline V gene lookup returns CDR1 KGHPV and CDR2 FQNQEV (reference sequence). CDR3 protein: CASSPGLGGDTQYF. The covered CDR3 bases are TGTGCCAGCAGTCCGGGACTGGGGGGAGACACCCAGTAC.

Comment on this clone: Mouse germline and gene names are used. The sequenced fragment ends 1 residue before the CDR3 boundary, so the rest is inferred from the germline J gene. This sequence joins TRBV31 and TRBJ2-3; 12 nucleotides line up with TRBD2. The V segment lost 0 bases and the J segment 0 bases; nucleotides outside the gene matches: 1. Germline CDR1 GKSSPN, CDR2 SITVG. This CDR3 has 16 residues. The CDR3 protein is CAWSLGTGGSAETLYF. Partial CDR3 DNA: TGTGCCTGGAGTCTGGGGACTGGGGGGAGTGCAGAAACGCTGTAT.

As for this clone: Any gene name here is a mouse gene name. The read halts 1 residue ahead of the CDR3 end, with the missing end drawn from the germline J gene. The genes are TRBV16 and TRBJ2-5; D unclear. CDR1 and CDR2 from the germline V gene are SGHSA and FRNQAP. The CDR3 is 14 amino acids. V lost 0 bases and J lost 0, with 4 bases in between. CDR3 in amino acids: CASSLEVNQDTQYF. The CDR3 DNA, read in part, is TGTGCAAGCAGCTTAGAGGTTAACCAAGACACCCAGTAC.

On this clone: Germline and genes: mouse. Sequencing ends 1 residue short of the CDR3 end; the germline J gene provides the rest. The V gene is TRBV2, the J gene TRBJ1-2, with 7 bases identical to TRBD1. Germline V lookup: CDR1 LGHNA, CDR2 YSYQKL. V gave up 4 bases and J gave up 0 bases; unmatched junction bases: 2. The CDR3 has 14 amino acids. The DNA read from the CDR3 is TGTGCCAGCAGCCGGGACAGTGCAAACTCCGACTACACC. This encodes CASSRDSANSDYT. From start to end, the CDR3 is CASSRDSANSDYTF. The variable domain in full, completed from reference TRBV2 and TRBJ1-2, reads DPKIIQKPKYLVAVTGSEKILICEQYLGHNAMYWYRQSAKKPLEFMFSYSYQKLMDNQTASSRFQPQSSKKNHLDLQITALKPDDSATYFCASSRDSANSDYTFGSGTRLLVI.

This clone qualifies as medium-sized (0.01 to 0.1%). Genes here carry mouse names. Read coverage stops 1 residue before the CDR3 terminus; the germline J gene supplies the remainder. This chain uses TRBV12-1 with TRBJ2-2; TRBD1 is a possible D gene (6 bases). The CDR3 totals 14 residues. Trimming stripped 2 bases from V and 4 bases from J, with 10 bases between. Germline CDR1 reads SGHSN; CDR2 reads HYEKVE. The sequenced part of the CDR3 DNA is TGTGCCAGCTCTCACAGGGAATTCACCGGGCAGCTCTAC. Protein sequence: CASSHREFTGQLY. The whole CDR3 is CASSHREFTGQLYF.

For this clone: Mouse names are used for the genes. The read halts 1 residue ahead of the CDR3 end, with the missing end drawn from the germline J gene. The chain recombines TRBV13-2 with TRBJ2-5; 11 bases are a match to TRBD2. The trim removed 5 bases at V and 6 bases at J, leaving 2 bases unmatched. The CDR3 extends over 13 amino acids. Germline V gives CDR1 NNHNN, CDR2 SYGAGS (reference sequence). The sequenced part of the CDR3 DNA is TGTGCCAGCGGGGACTGGGGGGAGGACACCCAGTAC. Amino acid sequence: CASGDWGEDTQY. The CDR3 in full is CASGDWGEDTQYF.

Relative to its sample, this clone is medium-sized. Gene names denote mouse genes. The sequence runs out 1 residue before the end of the CDR3; the remainder is reconstructed from the germline J gene. This chain connects TRBV12-2 to TRBJ2-7; 13 bases line up with TRBD2. Germline V gene lookup returns CDR1 SGHLS and CDR2 HYDKME. CDR3 length: 14 residues. V dropped 0 bases and J dropped 5; count of bases not matched to a gene: 0. CDR3 loop: CASSLGTGGDEQYF. The CDR3 DNA, read in part, is TGTGCCAGCTCTCTCGGGACTGGGGGGGATGAACAGTAC. Variable domain in full (rest from reference TRBV12-2 and TRBJ2-7): NSGVVQSPRYIIKGKGERSILKCIPISGHLSVAWYQQTQGQELKFFIQHYDKMERDKGNLPSRFSVQQFDDYHSEMNMSALELEDSAVYFCASSLGTGGDEQYFGPGTRLTVL.

Within the sample, this clone is medium-sized. Mouse germline and gene names are used. The read falls 1 residue short of the CDR3 end, and the missing part is taken from the germline J gene. The chain combines TRBV13-1 with TRBJ2-7, with 8 bases aligning to TRBD2. The CDR3 has 14 residues. V was pared by 0 bases and J by 3 bases, with 2 bases of the junction left unmatched. CDR1 NSHNY and CDR2 SYGAGN come from the germline V gene. Partial CDR3 DNA: TGTGCCAGCAGTGATGCCACTGGGGGCTATGAACAGTAC. Translation: CASSDATGGYEQY. The full CDR3 protein reads CASSDATGGYEQYF.

To note about this clone: Gene and germline names: mouse. The sequenced fragment ends 1 residue before the CDR3 boundary, so the rest is inferred from the germline J gene. The chain recombines TRBV17 with TRBJ2-3; D perhaps matches TRBD2 (8 bases). CDR3 size: 15 residues. Looked up from germline, CDR1 is MNHDT and CDR2 is YYDKIL. The V and J ends lost 3 bases and 1 base respectively, with 11 bases between them. The CDR3 loop reads CASSSRGGGAETLYF. The CDR3 DNA, read in part, is TGTGCTAGCAGTAGCAGGGGGGGCGGTGCAGAAACGCTGTAT.

With respect to this clone: The genes and germline here are from mouse. The read ends 1 residue early relative to the CDR3; the germline J gene fills the gap. The chain recombines TRBV23 with TRBJ2-4; TRBD2, the D gene given by the table, was not confirmed from the DNA. CDR1 and CDR2 from the germline V gene are KGHTA and FQNQQP. This CDR3 has 14 amino acids. The chain's CDR3 is CSSTILGGENTLYF. CDR3 DNA (partial): TGCTCCAGCACCATACTGGGGGGGGAAAACACCTTGTAC. The variable domain in full, completed from reference TRBV23 and TRBJ2-4, reads DAAVTQKPRYLIKMKGQEAEMKCIPEKGHTAVFWYQQKQSKELKFLIYFQNQQPLDQIDMVKERFSAVCPSSSLCSLGIRTCEAEDSALYLCSSTILGGENTLYFGAGTRLSVL.

With regard to this clone: Mouse gene names and germline throughout. Read sequence stops 1 residue before the CDR3 end, and the germline J gene provides the missing end. The chain carries TRBV31 and TRBJ1-3; no reliable D call. V dropped 0 bases and J dropped 0 bases, with 9 bases sitting between them. The CDR3 is made up of 15 amino acids. Germline V gives CDR1 GKSSPN, CDR2 SITVG. The sequenced CDR3 bases are TGTGCCTGGAGTCTGCCGTACAATTCTGGAAATACGCTCTAT. Protein sequence: CAWSLPYNSGNTLY. The whole CDR3 protein reads CAWSLPYNSGNTLYF.

As concerns this clone: Each gene name is a mouse one. The read ends 1 residue shy of where the CDR3 ends; the end is completed using the germline J gene. The chain has TRBV12-1 and TRBJ2-7, with TRBD2 identical over 9 bases. CDR3 length: 15 residues. CDR1 and CDR2 (germline): SGHSN, HYEKVE. V was clipped by 0 bases and J by 5 bases; unmatched bases: 7. The CDR3 loop is CASSLPLGGAHEQYF. CDR3 DNA, as far as it was read: TGTGCCAGCTCTCTCCCCCTGGGGGGGGCGCATGAACAGTAC. The entire variable domain, with the rest obtained from reference TRBV12-1 and TRBJ2-7, is as follows: DSGVVQSPRHIIKEKGGRSVLTCIPISGHSNVVWYQQTLGKELKFLIQHYEKVERDKGFLPSRFSVQQFDDYHSEMNMSALELEDSAMYFCASSLPLGGAHEQYFGPGTRLTVL.